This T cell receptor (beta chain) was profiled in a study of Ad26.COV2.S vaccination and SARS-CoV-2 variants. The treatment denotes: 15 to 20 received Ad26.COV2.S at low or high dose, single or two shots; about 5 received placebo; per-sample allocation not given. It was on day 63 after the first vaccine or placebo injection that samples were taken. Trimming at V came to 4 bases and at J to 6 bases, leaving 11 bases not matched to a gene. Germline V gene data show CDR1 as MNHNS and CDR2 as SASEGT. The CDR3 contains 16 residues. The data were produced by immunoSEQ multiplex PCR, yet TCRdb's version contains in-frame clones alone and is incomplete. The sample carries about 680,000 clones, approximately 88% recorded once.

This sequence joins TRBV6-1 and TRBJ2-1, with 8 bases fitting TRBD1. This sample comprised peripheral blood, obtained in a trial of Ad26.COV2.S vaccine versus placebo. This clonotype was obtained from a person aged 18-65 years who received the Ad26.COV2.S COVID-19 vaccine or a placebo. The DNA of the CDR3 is TGTGCCAGCAGTGTCACCTCCGGACAGGGACCCAATGAGCAGTTCTTC. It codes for CASSVTSGQGPNEQFF.